This T cell receptor beta chain came from a study of cytomegalovirus exposure and HLA in healthy donors. The CDR3 covers 16 residues. After removal of 4 bases from V and 8 bases from J, the junction contained 11 bases not matched to a gene. Germline V gene lookup returns CDR1 SGHDN and CDR2 FVKESK. Study conclusions and caveats: Later analysis identified a missense DCLRE1C variant that was linked to TCR beta V- and J-gene trimming. What a later analysis showed was that several of the most significant clusters appeared linked to common viral pathogens.

Only one count was recorded for this clone. Its matching antigen is unknown. PCR involved 60 Vbeta and 13 Jbeta primers. How the authors handled the data: A later analysis tallied tens of millions of unique TCR beta chains, some 12 million of them shared. Method: immunoSEQ multiplex PCR; TCRdb's copy keeps in-frame clones and lacks some. The D gene and trimming were derived from the DNA, and the V and J assignments and clone size from that table. The sample gives under 200,000 clones, 80% to 90% of which show up once; 6.4% is in the top ten. At the time of sampling, donors were nominally healthy, though unrecorded immune exposures were likely.

The chain is built from TRBV14 and TRBJ1-4, with TRBD1 identical over 9 bases. The specimen sequenced was PBMCs. This clonotype originated in a man aged 45-65 years in good health and CMV-seropositive. CDR3 nucleotide sequence: TGTGCCAGCAGCCGAGGACCTCCGGGACAGGGAGAAAAACTGTTTTTT. Protein sequence: CASSRGPPGQGEKLFF.